The 25 T cell receptor beta chains in this list originate from one sample, sequenced in a study of T cell responses to AZD1222 COVID-19 vaccine. Assay used: immunoSEQ multiplex PCR; TCRdb lists only in-frame clones, some missing. The sample includes around 110,000 clones, roughly 87% of them seen just once. Specimen: peripheral blood, collected on day 0 of AZD1222 vaccination. Receptor source: an adult in good health.

The chain is built from TRBV6-5 and TRBJ2-7; perhaps TRBD2 as D (6 bases). Germline V CDR1 and CDR2: MNHEY, SVGAGI. This CDR3 comprises 13 residues. Between the trimmed V and J ends, which lost 4 bases and 7 bases, there was a span of 14 bases. The CDR3 sequence is CASSFGTPGEQYF. In nucleotides, the CDR3 is TGTGCCAGCAGTTTCGGGACTCCTGGGGAGCAGTACTTC.

The chain has TRBV11-2 and TRBJ2-7, with TRBD2 identical over 9 bases. The V and J ends lost 4 bases and 2 bases, in that order; junction bases with no gene match: 12. Germline assignment: CDR1 SGHAT and CDR2 FQNNGV. This CDR3 is built from 17 residues. CDR3 in amino acids: CASSSGTQLAGAYEQYF. CDR3 coding DNA: TGTGCCAGCAGCTCAGGAACCCAACTAGCGGGCGCCTACGAGCAGTACTTC. Variable domain in full (rest from reference TRBV11-2 and TRBJ2-7): EAGVAQSPRYKIIEKRQSVAFWCNPISGHATLYWYQQILGQGPKLLIQFQNNGVVDDSQLPKDRFSAERLKGVDSTLKIQPAKLEDSAVYLCASSSGTQLAGAYEQYFGPGTRLTVT.

This clone was detected once. J is TRBJ2-1 and V is TRBV5-1; a possible D gene is TRBD1 (6 bases). This CDR3 has 14 amino acids. The germline V and J ends were trimmed by 0 bases and 7 bases, with 11 bases remaining between them. Germline CDR1 is SGHRS and CDR2 is YFSETQ. The CDR3 coding sequence is TGCGCCAGCAGCTTGGTAGGGGGATTTAATGAGCAGTTCTTC. As protein: CASSLVGGFNEQFF.

J is TRBJ1-5 and V is TRBV2; D remains unclear. The ends were cut back, 7 bases at V and 3 bases at J, with 10 bases in the middle. Germline assignment: CDR1 SNHLY and CDR2 FYNNEI. CDR3 length: 13 amino acids. CDR3 nucleotides: TGTGCCAGCAACCAGGTCGTCAATCAGCCCCAGCATTTT. Translating it yields CASNQVVNQPQHF.

The CDR3 coding sequence is TGTGCCAGCCCTCTTTTCCCGGGTCCGAGCTTTGATCAGCCCCAGCATTTT. Encoded protein: CASPLFPGPSFDQPQHF. The V call is TRBV14, the J call TRBJ1-5; D not certain. The CDR3 totals 17 residues. V lost 8 bases and J lost 5, with 25 bases in between. In germline, CDR1 is SGHDN, CDR2 FVKESK.

The chain carries TRBV25-1 and TRBJ1-4, with 9 bases identical to TRBD1. Germline CDR1 and CDR2: MGHDK and SYGVNS. The CDR3 has 16 amino acids. V shed 4 bases and J 8 bases; nucleotides not matched to a gene: 11. CDR3 coding DNA: TGTGCCAGCAGTGCGTGGGGGACAGGGATTCGGGAAAAACTGTTTTTT. This gives the protein CASSAWGTGIREKLFF. Full variable domain (rest looked up from reference TRBV25-1 and TRBJ1-4): EADIYQTPRYLVIGTGKKITLECSQTMGHDKMYWYQQDPGMELHLIHYSYGVNSTEKGDLSSESTVSRIRTEHFPLTLESARPSHTSQYLCASSAWGTGIREKLFFGSGTQLSVL.

This chain uses TRBV6-1 with TRBJ2-7, with D possibly being TRBD2 (5 bases). CDR1 is MNHNS and CDR2 is SASEGT in the germline V gene. The V gene lost 1 base and the J gene lost 3 bases, with 19 bases spanning the gap. CDR3 length: 17 amino acids. The CDR3: CASSEGVEVTYSYEQYF. The DNA for the CDR3 is TGTGCCAGCAGTGAAGGGGTGGAGGTTACGTATAGCTACGAGCAGTACTTC.

The chain has TRBV9 and TRBJ2-3; D gene ambiguous. Germline V CDR1 and CDR2: SGDLS, YYNGEE. The CDR3 spans 13 residues. Between the trimmed V and J ends, which lost 3 bases and 2 bases, there was a span of 7 bases. The CDR3 loop reads CASSDLFTDTQYF. CDR3 nucleotides: TGTGCCAGCAGCGACCTCTTCACAGATACGCAGTATTTT.

The chain is built from TRBV24-1 and TRBJ1-4; weak D call: TRBD1 (5 bases). Germline V lookup: CDR1 KGHDR, CDR2 SFDVKD. This CDR3 spans 14 amino acids. Trimming stripped 5 bases from V and 6 bases from J, with 12 bases between. The CDR3 protein is CATSGYGADEKLFF. The DNA for the CDR3 is TGTGCCACCAGTGGCTACGGGGCTGATGAAAAACTGTTTTTT.

The V gene is TRBV4-1, the J gene TRBJ2-7; no reliable D call. Trimming removed 1 base at V and 4 bases at J, with 8 bases between. Germline values: CDR1 MGHRA, CDR2 YSYEKL. The CDR3 spans 13 residues. The DNA of the CDR3 is TGCGCCAGCAGCCAAGGACCGGGTTACGAGCAGTACTTC. Amino acids: CASSQGPGYEQYF.

In nucleotides, the CDR3 is TGTGCCAGCAGCCCGGTGTCGTCGGGGAGGGAGCAGTACTTC. The encoded protein is CASSPVSSGREQYF. This rearrangement joins TRBV3-1 (or the pseudogene TRBV3-2) to TRBJ2-7, with D possibly matching TRBD2 (6 bases). The V and J ends lost 4 bases and 7 bases respectively, with 17 bases between them. Germline loops: CDR1 LGHDT, CDR2 YNNKEL (reference sequence). The CDR3 runs 14 residues.

In regard to this clone: The conserved phenylalanine or tryptophan normally closing the CDR3 is absent here, so this likely arose from a read error. Because the CDR3's place on the DNA is in doubt, the DNA is left out and the CDR3 is given as listed by TCRdb. The chain employs TRBV27 and TRBJ1-1. Germline CDR1 reads MNHEY; CDR2 reads SMNVEV (reference sequence). The CDR3 sequence runs 11 residues, both termini included. CDR3: CASSVLPGVRV.

The chain combines TRBV28 with TRBJ2-5; maybe TRBD1 (6 bases). The V end was cut by 5 bases, the J end by 5 bases, with 12 bases between. This CDR3 has 13 amino acids. Germline CDR1 MDHEN, CDR2 SYDVKM. CDR3 sequence: CASSNRAWETQYF. For the CDR3, the DNA is TGTGCCAGCAGTAACAGGGCGTGGGAGACCCAGTACTTC. The full variable domain, in which reference TRBV28 and TRBJ2-5 provide the parts outside the CDR3, is DVKVTQSSRYLVKRTGEKVFLECVQDMDHENMFWYRQDPGLGLRLIYFSYDVKMKEKGDIPEGYSVSREKKERFSLILESASTNQTSMYLCASSNRAWETQYFGPGTRLLVL.

This CDR3 reads CASSLGGLSSGNTIYF. The CDR3 coding sequence is TGTGCCAGCAGTTTAGGTGGTTTGTCCTCTGGAAACACCATATATTTT. The chain carries TRBV28 and TRBJ1-3; no clear D. The CDR3 has 16 amino acids. The germline V gene has CDR1 MDHEN and CDR2 SYDVKM. Trimming shortened V by 2 bases and J by 0 bases, and 11 bases separated the two germline ends.

The genes are TRBV7-9 and TRBJ2-7; 7 nucleotides align to TRBD2. This CDR3 has 19 amino acids. Trimming at V came to 4 bases and at J to 2 bases, leaving 20 bases not matched to a gene. Germline V gene sequence: CDR1 SEHNR, CDR2 FQNEAQ (reference sequence). CDR3 in amino acids: CASSYRRDRTGGPAYEQYF. CDR3 nucleotide sequence: TGTGCCAGCAGCTACCGTCGGGATAGGACGGGGGGTCCCGCCTACGAGCAGTACTTC.

The genes are TRBV28 and TRBJ2-7; 7 bases align to TRBD2. The CDR3 sequence is 14 residues long. The V and J ends lost 3 bases and 2 bases, in that order; junction bases with no gene match: 4. In germline, CDR1 is MDHEN, CDR2 SYDVKM. In DNA, the CDR3 is TGTGCCAGCAGTTTTCCTAGCGGACCCTACGAGCAGTACTTC. Residues: CASSFPSGPYEQYF.

CDR3 DNA: TGTGCCAGCAGCTTTGGCAGGGAACCCACTGAAGCTTTCTTT. Protein sequence: CASSFGREPTEAFF. The chain carries TRBV5-4 and TRBJ1-1; tentative D call: TRBD1 (5 bases). Germline-derived CDR1 and CDR2 are SGHNT and YYREEE (reference sequence). V lost 2 bases and J lost 4, with 12 bases in between. This CDR3 region has 14 residues.

V usage is TRBV18 and J usage is TRBJ2-3, with a weak D call TRBD1 (6 bases). Germline CDR1 is KGHSH and CDR2 is LQKENI. V was trimmed by 5 bases and J by 2 bases, leaving 17 bases between them. CDR3 size: 16 residues. The CDR3 bases are TGTGCCAGCTCAAAAACGACAGGTCCCCCCACAGATACGCAGTATTTT. Protein product: CASSKTTGPPTDTQYF.

This clone came up a few times. This chain uses TRBV7-3 with TRBJ1-1; D might be TRBD1 (6 bases). The CDR3 length is 14 residues. CDR1 is SGHTA, CDR2 FQGTGA, per germline. The ends were cut back, 5 bases at V and 1 base at J, with 11 bases in the middle. The CDR3 bases are TGTGCCAGCAGCGCGGGACACCCGAACACTGAAGCTTTCTTT. Protein: CASSAGHPNTEAFF.

J is TRBJ2-3 and V is TRBV12-3 or TRBV12-4, with D perhaps matching TRBD1 or TRBD2 (5 bases each). V lost 5 bases to trimming and J lost 4 bases, with 10 bases between them. The CDR3 runs to 13 residues. The CDR3 loop reads CASSRDGSDTQYF. DNA for the CDR3: TGTGCCAGCAGTCGGGACGGATCAGATACGCAGTATTTT.

This sequence joins TRBV7-8 and TRBJ2-7; 9 bases line up with TRBD2. V dropped 5 bases and J dropped 0; count of bases not matched to a gene: 5. This CDR3 has 15 residues. The germline gives CDR1 SGHVS, CDR2 FQNEAQ. For the CDR3, the DNA is TGTGCCAGCAGCCAGACTAGCGGAAGCTCCTACGAGCAGTACTTC. It yields the protein CASSQTSGSSYEQYF.

This chain connects TRBV28 to TRBJ2-7; 8 positions match TRBD1. The germline V gene has CDR1 MDHEN and CDR2 SYDVKM. V trimming: 5 bases; J trimming: 4 bases; junction bases outside the gene matches: 7. CDR3 length equals 14 residues. The CDR3 sequence is CASSPTQGAYEQYF. As DNA, the CDR3 is TGTGCCAGCAGTCCTACGCAGGGGGCTTACGAGCAGTACTTC.

V is TRBV18 and J is TRBJ1-6, with unresolved D. The V gene lost 5 bases and the J gene lost 5 bases, with 7 bases spanning the gap. From germline, CDR1 is KGHSH and CDR2 LQKENI. The CDR3 covers 13 residues. The CDR3 region is CASSIGDNSPLHF. CDR3 bases: TGTGCCAGCTCAATTGGGGATAATTCACCCCTCCACTTT.

The chain is built from TRBV15 and TRBJ2-7; D not certain. Germline CDR1 and CDR2: LNHNV and YYDKDF (reference sequence). The CDR3 loop spans 14 amino acids. The V end lost 1 base, the J end lost 2 bases, and 9 bases lay between the germline ends. The CDR3, as DNA: TGTGCCACCAGCAGAGCCCGCGGTCCCTACGAGCAGTACTTC. This encodes CATSRARGPYEQYF.

V usage is TRBV9 and J usage is TRBJ2-3; the D is unclear. The CDR3 consists of 14 residues. The V and J ends lost 4 bases and 1 base respectively, with 10 bases between them. The germline gives CDR1 SGDLS, CDR2 YYNGEE. CDR3 protein: CASSSPTGTDTQYF. The CDR3 DNA reads TGTGCCAGCAGCTCGCCGACGGGCACAGATACGCAGTATTTT.